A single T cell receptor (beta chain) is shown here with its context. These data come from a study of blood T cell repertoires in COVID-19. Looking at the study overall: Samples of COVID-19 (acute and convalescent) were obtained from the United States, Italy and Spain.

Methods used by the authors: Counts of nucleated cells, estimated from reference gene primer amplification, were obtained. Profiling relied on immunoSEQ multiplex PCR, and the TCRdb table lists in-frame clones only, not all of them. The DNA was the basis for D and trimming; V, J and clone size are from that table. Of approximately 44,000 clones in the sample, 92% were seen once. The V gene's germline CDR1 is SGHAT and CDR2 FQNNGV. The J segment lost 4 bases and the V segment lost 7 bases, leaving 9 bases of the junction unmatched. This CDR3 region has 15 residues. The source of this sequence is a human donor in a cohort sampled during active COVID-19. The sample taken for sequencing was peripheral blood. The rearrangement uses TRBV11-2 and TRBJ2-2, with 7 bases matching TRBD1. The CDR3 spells CASTEWDSPTGELFF. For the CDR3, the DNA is TGTGCCAGCACCGAATGGGACAGCCCCACCGGGGAGCTGTTTTTT.